The T cell receptor (beta chain) described here comes from a study of blood T cell repertoires in COVID-19. Study-level information: COVID-19 samples collected from the United States, Italy and Spain covered acute and convalescent phases. Nucleic acid was either cDNA or gDNA, and it came from T cells, B-cell-depleted T cells, or PBMCs.

The ends were cut back, 0 bases at V and 2 bases at J, with 9 bases in the middle. Germline CDR1 reads KGHSH; CDR2 reads LQKENI. CDR3 length: 15 residues. This clone was counted a single time. The assay was immunoSEQ multiplex PCR, and TCRdb's table has in-frame clones only and misses some. The table lists around 190,000 clones, 80% to 90% of them singletons. This chain connects TRBV18 to TRBJ2-3; tentatively, D is TRBD1 (6 bases). The TCR comes from a human donor in a cohort sampled during active COVID-19. Sequencing was performed on peripheral blood. The CDR3 sequence is CASSPPTGITDTQYF. In DNA form, the CDR3 reads TGTGCCAGCTCACCACCCACAGGGATCACAGATACGCAGTATTTT.